The 3 T cell receptor beta chains presented below share a single source sample, sequenced in a study of control samples from healthy donors and cancer patients. Some clones are missing from TCRdb's copy, which holds only in-frame ones; the method was immunoSEQ multiplex PCR. The table shows approximately 160,000 clones, with about 93% occurring only once. The material sequenced was blood. The receptor source for this set is a woman in her sixties in good health.

CDR3 sequence reads: CASSLATGGQPQHF. CDR3 DNA: TGTGCCAGCAGCTTAGCAACAGGAGGTCAGCCCCAGCATTTT. The rearrangement links TRBV7-8 to TRBJ1-5; TRBD1 is a possible D gene (5 bases). The CDR3 covers 14 residues. CDR1 SGHVS and CDR2 FQNEAQ come from the germline V gene. Deletions cut 0 bases from V and 6 bases from J, with 9 bases between.

The V gene is TRBV5-6, the J gene TRBJ1-1; D remains unclear. This CDR3 region has 12 residues. Germline assignment: CDR1 SGHDT and CDR2 YYEEEE. The V end was cut by 1 base, the J end by 6 bases, with 7 bases between. CDR3 amino acids: CASSLREAEAFF. The DNA of the CDR3 is TGTGCCAGCAGCTTGCGGGAGGCTGAAGCTTTCTTT.

The V and J genes are TRBV19 and TRBJ2-1; tentatively, D is TRBD2 (5 bases). There are 13 residues in the CDR3. The V gene's germline CDR1 is LNHDA and CDR2 SQIVND (reference sequence). V was cut by 6 bases and J by 5 bases, with 11 bases left in between. CDR3 in amino acids: CASRPGIDNEQFF. Written as DNA, the CDR3 is TGTGCCAGTAGACCCGGGATAGACAATGAGCAGTTCTTC.